These T cell receptor beta chains were read from a single sample in a study of neurological immune-mediated disorders. TCRdb re-analysed the 5' RACE reads in MiXCR, keeping a single row per CDR3 protein. This sample has about 46,000 distinct CDR3 sequences; around 4.5% occur once, and the top ten carry under 6.5%. Sequencing was done on a sample of PBMCs. The receptor source for this set is a woman aged 55-70 years with multiple sclerosis. Both conserved end residues are part of each CDR3. A D gene is named only where the DNA matches it firmly. Expanded clones get a size class; other rows say once, few or many, or leave the size out.

v_gene: TRBV10-3
len: 12
d_gene: -
j_gene: TRBJ1-1
abundance: many
CDR3nt: TGTGCCATCAGTTCTCCATGGACTGAAGCTTTCTTT
CDR3aa: CAISSPWTEAFF

v_gene: TRBV20-1
len: 13
d_gene: -
j_gene: TRBJ2-2
abundance: many
CDR3nt: TGCAGTGCTAGTGGGGACTCCACCGGGGAGCTGTTTTTT
CDR3aa: CSASGDSTGELFF

v_gene: TRBV5-1
len: 13
d_gene: -
j_gene: TRBJ2-7
abundance: many
CDR3nt: TGCGCCAGCAGCTTGGACAGGGACTACGAGCAGTACTTC
CDR3aa: CASSLDRDYEQYF

v_gene: TRBV7-2
len: 15
d_gene: -
j_gene: TRBJ2-2
abundance: many
CDR3nt: TGTGCCAGCAGCTTAGCGCTGACTACTGGTGGGGAGCTGTTTTTT
CDR3aa: CASSLALTTGGELFF

v_gene: TRBV5-1
len: 14
d_gene: TRBD1
j_gene: TRBJ2-1
abundance: many
CDR3nt: TGCGCCAGCAGCAACGACAGGGCCGACAATGAGCAGTTCTTC
CDR3aa: CASSNDRADNEQFF

v_gene: TRBV12-3/TRBV12-4
len: 15
d_gene: TRBD1
j_gene: TRBJ2-1
abundance: few
CDR3nt: TGTGCCAGCAGTTCCGGACAGGGGACCTACAATGAGCAGTTCTTC
CDR3aa: CASSSGQGTYNEQFF

v_gene: TRBV10-3
len: 14
d_gene: TRBD2
j_gene: TRBJ2-1
abundance: medium-sized
CDR3nt: TGTGCCACAGGCCGGGGGGGCCAAGGCAATGAGCAGTTCTTC
CDR3aa: CATGRGGQGNEQFF

v_gene: TRBV20-1
len: 13
d_gene: -
j_gene: TRBJ1-4
abundance: many
CDR3nt: TGCAGTGCTAGAGCCTTTAGAGCTGAAAAACTGTTTTTT
CDR3aa: CSARAFRAEKLFF

v_gene: TRBV21-1
len: 18
d_gene: -
j_gene: TRBJ2-3
abundance: many
CDR3nt: TGTGCCAGCAGCGCACAGAGCGGGAGGGCGACCAATAAGGATACGCAGTATTTT
CDR3aa: CASSAQSGRATNKDTQYF

v_gene: TRBV9
len: 12
d_gene: -
j_gene: TRBJ1-2
abundance: -
CDR3nt: TGTGCCAGCAGCGCCGCAAATCATGGCTACACCTTC
CDR3aa: CASSAANHGYTF

v_gene: TRBV3-1
len: 18
d_gene: TRBD2
j_gene: TRBJ2-2
abundance: -
CDR3nt: TGTGCCAGCAGCCAAGATCGAGGACTAGCAGCGAACACCGGGGAGCTGTTTTTT
CDR3aa: CASSQDRGLAANTGELFF

v_gene: TRBV4-1
len: 13
d_gene: TRBD1
j_gene: TRBJ1-1
abundance: few
CDR3nt: TGCGCCAGCAGCCAGACAGGGGACACTGAAGCTTTCTTT
CDR3aa: CASSQTGDTEAFF

v_gene: TRBV19
len: 13
d_gene: TRBD1
j_gene: TRBJ2-5
abundance: few
CDR3nt: TGTGCTACAGCGGGACAGGGGGGAGAGACCCAGTACTTC
CDR3aa: CATAGQGGETQYF

v_gene: TRBV15
len: 12
d_gene: -
j_gene: TRBJ1-2
abundance: many
CDR3nt: TGTGCCACCAGCAGAGAAGGGTATGGCTACACCTTC
CDR3aa: CATSREGYGYTF

v_gene: TRBV6-2/TRBV6-3
len: 14
d_gene: -
j_gene: TRBJ2-4
abundance: many
CDR3nt: TGTGCCAGCAGCCCCGACAGGTCCAAAAACATTCAGTACTTC
CDR3aa: CASSPDRSKNIQYF

v_gene: TRBV7-8
len: 12
d_gene: -
j_gene: TRBJ1-6
abundance: many
CDR3nt: TGTGCCAGCAGTCCCCGGGGTTCACCCCTCAACTTT
CDR3aa: CASSPRGSPLNF

v_gene: TRBV2
len: 13
d_gene: -
j_gene: TRBJ2-7
abundance: -
CDR3nt: TGTGCCAGCAGACAGGGAGGAAAAAACGAGCAGTACTTC
CDR3aa: CASRQGGKNEQYF

v_gene: TRBV9
len: 14
d_gene: -
j_gene: TRBJ2-3
abundance: many
CDR3nt: TGTGCCAGCAGCCTGGGAGCTAGCACAGATACGCAGTATTTT
CDR3aa: CASSLGASTDTQYF

v_gene: TRBV7-2
len: 14
d_gene: TRBD1
j_gene: TRBJ1-1
abundance: many
CDR3nt: TGTGCCAGCAGCCCCCAGGGGGGGAGCACTGAAGCTTTCTTT
CDR3aa: CASSPQGGSTEAFF

v_gene: TRBV7-3
len: 16
d_gene: -
j_gene: TRBJ2-3
abundance: -
CDR3nt: TGTGCCAGCAGCTTAGACGGGCCCTCAAGCACAGATACGCAGTATTTT
CDR3aa: CASSLDGPSSTDTQYF

v_gene: TRBV5-1
len: 15
d_gene: -
j_gene: TRBJ2-3
abundance: many
CDR3nt: TGCGCCAGCAGCTATACCGGACTCGGCACAGATACGCAGTATTTT
CDR3aa: CASSYTGLGTDTQYF

v_gene: TRBV5-5
len: 15
d_gene: -
j_gene: TRBJ2-7
abundance: few
CDR3nt: TGTGCCAGCAGCTACAGGACGGGTGAAGCCTACGAGCAGTACTTC
CDR3aa: CASSYRTGEAYEQYF

v_gene: TRBV15
len: 15
d_gene: -
j_gene: TRBJ2-1
abundance: many
CDR3nt: TGTGCCACCAGCAGAGATTTGGGATCCTACAATGAGCAGTTCTTC
CDR3aa: CATSRDLGSYNEQFF

v_gene: TRBV3-1
len: 14
d_gene: -
j_gene: TRBJ1-1
abundance: many
CDR3nt: TGTGCCAGCAGCCGACTTGACGGGAACACTGAAGCTTTCTTT
CDR3aa: CASSRLDGNTEAFF

v_gene: TRBV25-1
len: 11
d_gene: -
j_gene: TRBJ1-2
abundance: many
CDR3nt: TGTGCCAGCAGTGACGGCTATGGCTACACCTTC
CDR3aa: CASSDGYGYTF

v_gene: TRBV7-2
len: 15
d_gene: -
j_gene: TRBJ2-5
abundance: few
CDR3nt: TGTGCCAGCAGCCCCGGGGTTAGCAGCCAAGAGACCCAGTACTTC
CDR3aa: CASSPGVSSQETQYF

v_gene: TRBV28
len: 17
d_gene: -
j_gene: TRBJ1-6
abundance: many
CDR3nt: TGTGCCAGCAGTTTGGCAGGCGTCGCTTCCTATAATTCACCCCTCCACTTT
CDR3aa: CASSLAGVASYNSPLHF

v_gene: TRBV20-1
len: 13
d_gene: TRBD1
j_gene: TRBJ2-5
abundance: -
CDR3nt: TGCAGTGTCCCAGGGGGCGGAGTAGAGACCCAGTACTTC
CDR3aa: CSVPGGGVETQYF

v_gene: TRBV7-2
len: 18
d_gene: -
j_gene: TRBJ2-2
abundance: many
CDR3nt: TGTGCCAGCAGCTTCGGTTTGGGAGAGGGGTCGGGCACCGGGGAGCTGTTTTTT
CDR3aa: CASSFGLGEGSGTGELFF

v_gene: TRBV30
len: 16
d_gene: -
j_gene: TRBJ1-4
abundance: -
CDR3nt: TGTGCCTGGAGTCCCGCCCCCGGGGGGCTTAATGAAAAACTGTTTTTT
CDR3aa: CAWSPAPGGLNEKLFF

v_gene: TRBV4-2
len: 15
d_gene: TRBD2
j_gene: TRBJ2-3
abundance: many
CDR3nt: TGTGCCAGCAGTCAAGGACTAGCGGCCACAGATACGCAGTATTTT
CDR3aa: CASSQGLAATDTQYF

v_gene: TRBV11-3
len: 13
d_gene: -
j_gene: TRBJ2-1
abundance: -
CDR3nt: TGTGCCAGCAGCACGGGACCCGACAATGAGCAGTTCTTC
CDR3aa: CASSTGPDNEQFF

v_gene: TRBV9
len: 16
d_gene: TRBD1
j_gene: TRBJ2-5
abundance: many
CDR3nt: TGTGCCAGCAGCCAAGAGAGAGGGGGCGGTGGAGAGACCCAGTACTTC
CDR3aa: CASSQERGGGGETQYF

v_gene: TRBV18
len: 12
d_gene: -
j_gene: TRBJ2-7
abundance: few
CDR3nt: TGTGCCAGCACAGCAGGTTCCTACGAGCAGTACTTC
CDR3aa: CASTAGSYEQYF

v_gene: TRBV5-1
len: 16
d_gene: -
j_gene: TRBJ2-5
abundance: -
CDR3nt: TGCGCCAGCAGCGGCCGGGGCCTCGGGGGCCAAGAGACCCAGTACTTC
CDR3aa: CASSGRGLGGQETQYF

v_gene: TRBV12-3/TRBV12-4
len: 14
d_gene: TRBD1
j_gene: TRBJ1-6
abundance: many
CDR3nt: TGTGCCAGCAGTAGACAGGGGGCAAATTCACCCCTCCACTTT
CDR3aa: CASSRQGANSPLHF

v_gene: TRBV7-2
len: 14
d_gene: TRBD1
j_gene: TRBJ1-1
abundance: many
CDR3nt: TGTGCCAGCAGCCAAGGGACAGGTAGCACTGAAGCTTTCTTT
CDR3aa: CASSQGTGSTEAFF

v_gene: TRBV25-1
len: 18
d_gene: TRBD2
j_gene: TRBJ2-1
abundance: -
CDR3nt: TGTGCCAGCAGGTTGGGACTAGCGGGTTCCGACTCCTACAATGAGCAGTTCTTC
CDR3aa: CASRLGLAGSDSYNEQFF

v_gene: TRBV5-1
len: 13
d_gene: -
j_gene: TRBJ1-1
abundance: many
CDR3nt: TGCGCCAGCAGCTTGGCGTCGGGCGGAGAAGCTTTCTTT
CDR3aa: CASSLASGGEAFF

v_gene: TRBV5-1
len: 14
d_gene: TRBD1
j_gene: TRBJ1-2
abundance: few
CDR3nt: TGCGCCAGCAGCTTCCCAGGGGGAAAGTATGGCTACACCTTC
CDR3aa: CASSFPGGKYGYTF

v_gene: TRBV12-3/TRBV12-4
len: 13
d_gene: TRBD1
j_gene: TRBJ1-1
abundance: few
CDR3nt: TGTGCCAGCAGTTTCGGACAGGGGGCTGAAGCTTTCTTT
CDR3aa: CASSFGQGAEAFF

v_gene: TRBV20-1
len: 13
d_gene: -
j_gene: TRBJ2-5
abundance: many
CDR3nt: TGCAGTGCTAGAGAACAGCTCCAAGAGACCCAGTACTTC
CDR3aa: CSAREQLQETQYF

v_gene: TRBV24-1
len: 14
d_gene: -
j_gene: TRBJ2-2
abundance: many
CDR3nt: TGTGCCACCAGTGACCGGGGAGACACCGGGGAGCTGTTTTTT
CDR3aa: CATSDRGDTGELFF

v_gene: TRBV7-2
len: 11
d_gene: -
j_gene: TRBJ2-7
abundance: few
CDR3nt: TGTGCCAGCAGATTAGTTGGGGAGCAGTACTTC
CDR3aa: CASRLVGEQYF

v_gene: TRBV11-1
len: 15
d_gene: TRBD1
j_gene: TRBJ1-4
abundance: many
CDR3nt: TGTGCCAGCAGCTCTCTGGACAGGGTCGGCGAAAAACTGTTTTTT
CDR3aa: CASSSLDRVGEKLFF

v_gene: TRBV2
len: 14
d_gene: TRBD1
j_gene: TRBJ1-6
abundance: many
CDR3nt: TGTGCCAGCAAACCTAGGGGGCAGGGTTCACCCCTCCACTTT
CDR3aa: CASKPRGQGSPLHF

v_gene: TRBV4-3
len: 13
d_gene: TRBD1
j_gene: TRBJ2-5
abundance: many
CDR3nt: TGCGCCAGCAGCCAGGACAGGGAAGAGACCCAGTACTTC
CDR3aa: CASSQDREETQYF

v_gene: TRBV5-1
len: 16
d_gene: -
j_gene: TRBJ2-3
abundance: many
CDR3nt: TGCGCCAGCAGCTTTCGGGGCAGGGTGCTCACAGATACGCAGTATTTT
CDR3aa: CASSFRGRVLTDTQYF

v_gene: TRBV12-3/TRBV12-4
len: 14
d_gene: -
j_gene: TRBJ1-5
abundance: many
CDR3nt: TGTGCCAGCAGTTTAGCGCTGGGGGATCAGCCCCAGCATTTT
CDR3aa: CASSLALGDQPQHF

v_gene: TRBV10-3
len: 13
d_gene: TRBD1
j_gene: TRBJ2-1
abundance: many
CDR3nt: TGTGCCATCAGTAGGGGACAGAACAATGAGCAGTTCTTC
CDR3aa: CAISRGQNNEQFF

v_gene: TRBV9
len: 15
d_gene: -
j_gene: TRBJ2-1
abundance: many
CDR3nt: TGTGCCAGCAGCGCGTCGTGGAGCGGTTACAATGAGCAGTTCTTC
CDR3aa: CASSASWSGYNEQFF

v_gene: TRBV30
len: 14
d_gene: -
j_gene: TRBJ2-5
abundance: -
CDR3nt: TGTGCCTGGAATACGATGCGGGACGGAGAGACCCAGTACTTC
CDR3aa: CAWNTMRDGETQYF

v_gene: TRBV6-1
len: 12
d_gene: -
j_gene: TRBJ1-2
abundance: -
CDR3nt: TGTGCCAGCAGTGAAACTAGGGACGGCTACACCTTC
CDR3aa: CASSETRDGYTF

v_gene: TRBV20-1
len: 13
d_gene: TRBD1
j_gene: TRBJ2-5
abundance: many
CDR3nt: TGCAGTGCCGTTATGACAGGGAAAGAGACCCAGTACTTC
CDR3aa: CSAVMTGKETQYF

v_gene: TRBV7-2
len: 15
d_gene: -
j_gene: TRBJ2-3
abundance: few
CDR3nt: TGTGCCAGCAGCTTAGCGATTCAGAGGGCAGATACGCAGTATTTT
CDR3aa: CASSLAIQRADTQYF

v_gene: TRBV29-1
len: 14
d_gene: TRBD2
j_gene: TRBJ2-5
abundance: many
CDR3nt: TGCAGCGTGTTAAGCGGGGTGGGGCAAGAGACCCAGTACTTC
CDR3aa: CSVLSGVGQETQYF

v_gene: TRBV28
len: 14
d_gene: -
j_gene: TRBJ1-5
abundance: many
CDR3nt: TGTGCCAGCATAGGGAGGCTTAGCAATCAGCCCCAGCATTTT
CDR3aa: CASIGRLSNQPQHF

v_gene: TRBV6-5
len: 13
d_gene: -
j_gene: TRBJ2-3
abundance: many
CDR3nt: TGTGCCAGCAGGACCGGGGGCACAGATACGCAGTATTTT
CDR3aa: CASRTGGTDTQYF

v_gene: TRBV4-3
len: 18
d_gene: -
j_gene: TRBJ2-3
abundance: -
CDR3nt: TGCGCCAGCAGCCAAGTCGGGGTAACAGGGCCTAACACAGATACGCAGTATTTT
CDR3aa: CASSQVGVTGPNTDTQYF

v_gene: TRBV20-1
len: 11
d_gene: -
j_gene: TRBJ2-7
abundance: many
CDR3nt: TGCAGTGCTAGCTATTTCCACGAGCAGTACTTC
CDR3aa: CSASYFHEQYF